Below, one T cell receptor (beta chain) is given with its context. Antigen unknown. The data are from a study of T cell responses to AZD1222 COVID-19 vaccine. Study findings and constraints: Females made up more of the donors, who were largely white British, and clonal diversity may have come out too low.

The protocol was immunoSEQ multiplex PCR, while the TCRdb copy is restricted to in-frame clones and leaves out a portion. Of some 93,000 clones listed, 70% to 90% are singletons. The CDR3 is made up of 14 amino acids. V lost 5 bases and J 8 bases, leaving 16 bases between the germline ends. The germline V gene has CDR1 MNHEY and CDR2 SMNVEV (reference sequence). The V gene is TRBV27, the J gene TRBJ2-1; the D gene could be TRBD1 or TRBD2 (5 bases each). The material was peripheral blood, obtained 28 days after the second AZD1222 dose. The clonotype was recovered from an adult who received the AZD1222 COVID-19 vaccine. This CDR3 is CASSISLLGDEQFF. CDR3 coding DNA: TGTGCCAGCAGTATAAGCTTATTGGGGGATGAGCAGTTCTTC.